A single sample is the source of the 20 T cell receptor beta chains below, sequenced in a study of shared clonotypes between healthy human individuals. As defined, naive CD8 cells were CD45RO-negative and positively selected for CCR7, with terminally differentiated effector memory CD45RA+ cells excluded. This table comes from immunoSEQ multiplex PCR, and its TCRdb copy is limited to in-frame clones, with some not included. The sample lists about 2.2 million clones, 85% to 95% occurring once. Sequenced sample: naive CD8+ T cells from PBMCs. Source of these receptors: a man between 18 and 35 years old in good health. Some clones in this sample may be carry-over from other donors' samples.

Written as DNA, the CDR3 is TGTGCCAGTACCTTTGGGGCCTACGAGCAGTACTTC. It yields the protein CASTFGAYEQYF. The V gene is TRBV25-1, the J gene TRBJ2-7; D unresolved. Between the trimmed V and J ends, which lost 9 bases and 2 bases, there was a span of 11 bases. CDR1 is MGHDK and CDR2 is SYGVNS in the germline V gene. The CDR3 runs to 12 residues.

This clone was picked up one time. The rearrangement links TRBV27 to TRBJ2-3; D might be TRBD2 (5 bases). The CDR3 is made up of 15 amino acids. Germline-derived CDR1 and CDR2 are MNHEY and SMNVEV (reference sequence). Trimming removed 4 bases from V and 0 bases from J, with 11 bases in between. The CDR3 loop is CASSSLGSSTDTQYF. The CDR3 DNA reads TGTGCCAGCAGTTCCCTGGGGAGCAGCACAGATACGCAGTATTTT.

CDR3: CASSPRDRINSYEQYF. The CDR3 DNA is TGTGCCAGCAGCCCGCGGGACAGGATTAACTCCTACGAGCAGTACTTC. This chain connects TRBV28 to TRBJ2-7; 8 positions agree with TRBD1. Germline V lookup: CDR1 MDHEN, CDR2 SYDVKM. V lost 6 bases, J lost 0 bases, and 10 bases stayed unmatched. CDR3 length: 16 residues.

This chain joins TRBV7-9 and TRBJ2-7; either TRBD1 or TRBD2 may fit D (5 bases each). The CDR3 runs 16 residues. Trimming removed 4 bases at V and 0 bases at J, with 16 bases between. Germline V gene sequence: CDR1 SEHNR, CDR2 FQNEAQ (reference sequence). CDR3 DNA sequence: TGTGCCAGCAGCTCGCCCCCGGGGCCCAGCTCCTACGAGCAGTACTTC. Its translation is CASSSPPGPSSYEQYF.

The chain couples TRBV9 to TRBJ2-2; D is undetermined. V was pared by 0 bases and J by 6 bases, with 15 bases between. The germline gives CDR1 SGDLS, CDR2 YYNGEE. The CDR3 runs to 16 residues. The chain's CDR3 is CASSVGAGSKAGELFF. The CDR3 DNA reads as TGTGCCAGCAGCGTAGGCGCAGGTTCGAAAGCCGGGGAGCTGTTTTTT.

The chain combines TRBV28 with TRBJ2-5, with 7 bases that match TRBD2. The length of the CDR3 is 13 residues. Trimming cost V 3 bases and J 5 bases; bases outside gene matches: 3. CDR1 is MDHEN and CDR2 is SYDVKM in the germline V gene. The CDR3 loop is CASSFRGGETQYF. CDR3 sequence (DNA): TGTGCCAGCAGTTTTAGGGGAGGGGAGACCCAGTACTTC. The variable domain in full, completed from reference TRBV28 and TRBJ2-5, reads DVKVTQSSRYLVKRTGEKVFLECVQDMDHENMFWYRQDPGLGLRLIYFSYDVKMKEKGDIPEGYSVSREKKERFSLILESASTNQTSMYLCASSFRGGETQYFGPGTRLLVL.

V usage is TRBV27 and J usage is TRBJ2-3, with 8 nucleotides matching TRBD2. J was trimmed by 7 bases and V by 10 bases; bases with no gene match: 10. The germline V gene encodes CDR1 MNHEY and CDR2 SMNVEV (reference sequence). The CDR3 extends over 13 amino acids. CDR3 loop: CATGRGVENTQYF. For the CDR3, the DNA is TGTGCCACAGGGCGGGGGGTCGAGAATACGCAGTATTTT.

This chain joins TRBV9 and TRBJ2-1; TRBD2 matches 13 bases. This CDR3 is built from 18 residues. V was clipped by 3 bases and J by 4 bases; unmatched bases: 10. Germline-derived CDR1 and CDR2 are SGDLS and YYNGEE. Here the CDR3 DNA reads TGTGCCAGCAGCGCCGGGACTAGCGGGGTACCGGGGTACAATGAGCAGTTCTTC. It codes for CASSAGTSGVPGYNEQFF.

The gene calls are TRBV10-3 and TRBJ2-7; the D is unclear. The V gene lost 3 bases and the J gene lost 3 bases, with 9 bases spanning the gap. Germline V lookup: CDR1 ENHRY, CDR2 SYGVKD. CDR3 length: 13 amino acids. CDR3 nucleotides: TGTGCCATCAGTGACAAGGGCTACTACGAGCAGTACTTC. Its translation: CAISDKGYYEQYF.

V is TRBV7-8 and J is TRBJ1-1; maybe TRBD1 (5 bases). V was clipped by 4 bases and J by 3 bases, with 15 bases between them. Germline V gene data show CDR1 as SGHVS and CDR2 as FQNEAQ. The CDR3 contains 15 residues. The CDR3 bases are TGTGCCAGCAGCTCTCGGGACGGGAGGTACACTGAAGCTTTCTTT. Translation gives CASSSRDGRYTEAFF.

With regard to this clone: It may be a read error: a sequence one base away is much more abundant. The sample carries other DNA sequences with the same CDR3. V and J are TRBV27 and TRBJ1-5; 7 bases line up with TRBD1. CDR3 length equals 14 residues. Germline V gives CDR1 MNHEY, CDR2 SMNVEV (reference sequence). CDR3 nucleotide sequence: TGTGCCAGCAGTCTCCGGGACAGCAATCAGCCCCAACATTTT. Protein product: CASSLRDSNQPQHF.

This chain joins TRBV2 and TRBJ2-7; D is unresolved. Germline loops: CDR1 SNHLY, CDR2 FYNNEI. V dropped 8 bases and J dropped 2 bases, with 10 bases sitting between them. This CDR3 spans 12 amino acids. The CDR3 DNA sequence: TGTGCCAGCCAAGGTACCGCCTACGAGCAGTACTTC. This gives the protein CASQGTAYEQYF.

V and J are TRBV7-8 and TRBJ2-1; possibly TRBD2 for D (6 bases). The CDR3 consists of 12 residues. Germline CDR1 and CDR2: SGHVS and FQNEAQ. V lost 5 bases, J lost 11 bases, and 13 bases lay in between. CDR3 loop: CASSPRGTKQFF. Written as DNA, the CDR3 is TGTGCCAGCAGCCCGCGCGGGACGAAGCAGTTCTTC. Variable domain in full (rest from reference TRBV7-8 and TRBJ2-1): GAGVSQSPRYKVAKRGQDVALRCDPISGHVSLFWYQQALGQGPEFLTYFQNEAQLDKSGLPSDRFFAERPEGSVSTLKIQRTQQEDSAVYLCASSPRGTKQFFGPGTRLTVL.

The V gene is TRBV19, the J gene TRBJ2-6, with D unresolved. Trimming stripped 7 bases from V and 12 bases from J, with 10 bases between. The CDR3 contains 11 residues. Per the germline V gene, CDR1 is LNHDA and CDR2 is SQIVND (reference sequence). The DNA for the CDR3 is TGTGCCAGTACCCCGACTCCCGTCCTGACTTTC. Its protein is CASTPTPVLTF.

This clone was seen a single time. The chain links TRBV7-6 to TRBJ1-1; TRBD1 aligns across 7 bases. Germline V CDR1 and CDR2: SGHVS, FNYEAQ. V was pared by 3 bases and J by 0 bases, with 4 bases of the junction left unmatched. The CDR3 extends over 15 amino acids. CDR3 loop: CASSFEQGMNTEAFF. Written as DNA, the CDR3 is TGTGCCAGCAGCTTCGAACAGGGGATGAACACTGAAGCTTTCTTT.

This CDR3 reads CASSLFGRGSTGELFF. The CDR3 bases are TGTGCCAGCAGCTTATTTGGCAGGGGGTCGACCGGGGAGCTGTTTTTT. The chain recombines TRBV7-8 with TRBJ2-2; 7 bases line up with TRBD1. Per germline, CDR1 SGHVS and CDR2 FQNEAQ. The CDR3 is made up of 16 amino acids. V gave up 2 bases and J gave up 5 bases; unmatched junction bases: 8.

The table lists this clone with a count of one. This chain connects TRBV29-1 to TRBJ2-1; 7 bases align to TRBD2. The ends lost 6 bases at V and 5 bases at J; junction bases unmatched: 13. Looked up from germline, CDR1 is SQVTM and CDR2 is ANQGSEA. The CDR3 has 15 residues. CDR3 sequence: CSVDQKGTTHNEQFF. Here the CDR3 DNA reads TGCAGCGTCGACCAAAAGGGGACTACACACAATGAGCAGTTCTTC.

CDR3 nucleotides: TGTGCCGGGGAGGGAGCAACCGGGGAGCTGTTTTTT. Amino acid sequence: CAGEGATGELFF. V usage is TRBV19 and J usage is TRBJ2-2; TRBD2 matches at 7 bases. The V and J ends lost 11 bases and 5 bases, in that order; junction bases with no gene match: 5. The CDR3 length is 12 residues. The germline V gene encodes CDR1 LNHDA and CDR2 SQIVND (reference sequence). The whole variable domain, filled in from reference TRBV19 and TRBJ2-2, reads DGGITQSPKYLFRKEGQNVTLSCEQNLNHDAMYWYRQDPGQGLRLIYYSQIVNDFQKGDIAEGYSVSREKKESFPLTVTSAQKNPTAFYLCAGEGATGELFFGEGSRLTVL.

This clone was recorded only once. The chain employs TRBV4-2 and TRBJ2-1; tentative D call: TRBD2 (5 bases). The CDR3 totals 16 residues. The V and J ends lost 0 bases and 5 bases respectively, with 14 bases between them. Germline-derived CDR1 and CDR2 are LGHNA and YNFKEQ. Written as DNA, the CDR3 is TGTGCCAGCAGCCAAGACGACTACACAAGGAACAATGAGCAGTTCTTC. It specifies CASSQDDYTRNNEQFF.

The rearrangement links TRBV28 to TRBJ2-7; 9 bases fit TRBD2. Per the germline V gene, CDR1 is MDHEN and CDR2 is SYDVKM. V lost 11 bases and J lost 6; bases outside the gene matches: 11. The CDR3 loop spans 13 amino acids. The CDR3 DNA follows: TGTGCCGTCAGTCGGCTAGCGGGACGCGAGCAGTACTTC. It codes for CAVSRLAGREQYF.